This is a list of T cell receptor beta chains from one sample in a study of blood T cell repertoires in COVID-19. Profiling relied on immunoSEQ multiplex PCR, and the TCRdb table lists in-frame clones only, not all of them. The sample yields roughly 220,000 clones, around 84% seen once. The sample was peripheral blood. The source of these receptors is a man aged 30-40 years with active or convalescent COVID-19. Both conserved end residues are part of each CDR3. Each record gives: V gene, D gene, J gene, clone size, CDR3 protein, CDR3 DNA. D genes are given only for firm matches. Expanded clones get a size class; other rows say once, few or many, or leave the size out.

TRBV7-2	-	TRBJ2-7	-	CASSLAYNSEQYF	TGTGCCAGCAGCTTAGCGTACAACAGCGAGCAGTACTTC
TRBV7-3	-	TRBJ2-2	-	CASSSQARGGNTGELFF	TGTGCCAGCAGCTCACAGGCTAGAGGCGGTAACACCGGGGAGCTGTTTTTT
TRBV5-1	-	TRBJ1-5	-	CASSLGDTGQPQHF	TGCGCCAGCAGCTTGGGAGACACCGGTCAGCCCCAGCATTTT
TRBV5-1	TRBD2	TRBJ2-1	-	CASSPTGLANEQFF	TGCGCCAGCAGCCCCACTGGACTAGCGAATGAGCAGTTCTTC
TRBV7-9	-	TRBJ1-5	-	CASSRTGHRNQPQHF	TGTGCCAGCAGCCGCACGGGACACCGTAATCAGCCCCAGCATTTT
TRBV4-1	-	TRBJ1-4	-	CASSQGLLEEKLFF	TGCGCCAGCAGCCAAGGACTCCTCGAGGAAAAACTGTTTTTT
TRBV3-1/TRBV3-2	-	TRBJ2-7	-	CATEGRHSYEQYF	TGTGCCACTGAGGGAAGGCACTCCTACGAGCAGTACTTC
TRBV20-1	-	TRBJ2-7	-	CSARPSYEQYF	TGCAGTGCTAGACCCAGCTACGAGCAGTACTTC
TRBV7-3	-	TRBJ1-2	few	CASSATGTSYGYTF	TGTGCCAGCAGCGCCACCGGGACATCATATGGCTACACCTTC
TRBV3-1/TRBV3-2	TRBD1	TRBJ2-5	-	CASSRRGPYDKTQYF	TGTGCCAGCAGCCGAAGGGGGCCATATGACAAGACCCAGTACTTC
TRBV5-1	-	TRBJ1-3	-	CASSLEAVVSGNTIYF	TGCGCCAGCAGCTTGGAAGCTGTGGTATCTGGAAACACCATATATTTT
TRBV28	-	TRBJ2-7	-	CASSETGLPNSYEQYF	TGTGCCAGCAGTGAGACGGGACTCCCTAACTCCTACGAGCAGTACTTC